This T cell receptor (beta chain) was sequenced during a study of brain T cells in children with intractable seizures. Study-wide results and caveats: Clones missing pre-surgery may reflect undersampling of that blood sample. Only CDR3 sequence similarity suggested viral specificity, without known HCMV serostatus.

On this clone itself: Its antigen is currently unknown.

The CDR3 is 19 amino acids. V dropped 3 bases and J dropped 7 bases, with 28 bases sitting between them. The germline V gene encodes CDR1 MGHRA and CDR2 YSYEKL. The protocol was immunoSEQ multiplex PCR, while the TCRdb copy is restricted to in-frame clones and leaves out a portion. This sample has fewer than 80,000 clones; around 95% occur once, and the top ten carry 0.35% to 0.4%. Surgery cases with the highest brain T cell transcript signatures were chosen for sequencing. Before surgery, patients took at least one anti-epileptic drug. The sample was peripheral blood, taken at surgery. The source is a boy under two years old with focal cortical dysplasia and intractable seizures. The chain joins TRBV4-1 to TRBJ2-1, with D tentatively TRBD1 (6 bases). The CDR3 DNA is TGCGCCAGCAGCCACCTGGGGTTACAGGGAGCCCCTACGAAGAATGAGCAGTTCTTC. Amino acid sequence: CASSHLGLQGAPTKNEQFF.